The clone carrying this T cell receptor beta chain was counted a few times. The sample comes from a study of STAT5B mutations in CD4+ large granular lymphocyte leukemia. Study background: When available, cryopreserved cells underwent CD8+ depletion before CD4+ selection.

Depending on availability, patient cells were bead-separated fractions or unselected PBMC. This was a survey-level run. In the original processing: Productive clonotypes were detectable down to 2.59 x 10-5 frequency. Produced via immunoSEQ multiplex PCR; TCRdb's table is partial and in-frame only. The V and J calls and clone size are taken from that table; D and trimming were inferred from the DNA. The sample lists about 440 clones, roughly 58% seen once, with roughly 82% in the top ten. The TCR was taken from a woman in her 70s with CD4+ T-cell large granular lymphocyte leukemia. Sequences were obtained from PBMCs.

The CDR3 region has the DNA TGTGCCAGCAGCTTAGGGTTTCGCGGGGGGCGGATAACGAAGCAGTTCTTC. The encoded protein is CASSLGFRGGRITKQFF. The chain recombines TRBV11-3 with TRBJ2-1, with 8 bases lining up with TRBD2. Germline values: CDR1 SGHNT, CDR2 YENEEA. V was clipped by 1 base and J by 11 bases; unmatched bases: 16. The CDR3 has 17 amino acids.